Following are 16 T cell receptor beta chains from one sample sequenced in a study of cytomegalovirus exposure and HLA in healthy donors. The PCR ran on 60 Vbeta and 13 Jbeta primers. Some clones are missing from TCRdb's copy, which holds only in-frame ones; the method was immunoSEQ multiplex PCR. Of around 150,000 clones listed, about 88% are singletons. The sample was PBMCs. The source is a man aged 18 to 30 in good health and CMV-seropositive.

The chain has TRBV5-4 and TRBJ2-7; TRBD2 matches 12 bases. This CDR3 is built from 15 residues. Germline loops: CDR1 SGHNT, CDR2 YYREEE (reference sequence). The junction had 4 bases not matched to a gene; V was cut back by 3 bases and J by 3 bases. CDR3 loop: CASSSWTSGVYEQYF. Written as DNA, the CDR3 is TGTGCCAGCAGCTCTTGGACTAGCGGGGTCTACGAGCAGTACTTC. The whole variable domain, filled in from reference TRBV5-4 and TRBJ2-7, reads ETGVTQSPTHLIKTRGQQVTLRCSSQSGHNTVSWYQQALGQGPQFIFQYYREEENGRGNFPPRFSGLQFPNYSSELNVNALELDDSALYLCASSSWTSGVYEQYFGPGTRLTVT.

The table lists this clone with a count of one. The V gene is TRBV30, the J gene TRBJ1-2, with TRBD1 matching over 8 bases. Germline V gene data show CDR1 as GTSNPN and CDR2 as SVGIG (reference sequence). V was pared by 4 bases and J by 3 bases, with 4 bases of the junction left unmatched. The length of the CDR3 is 13 residues. The CDR3 protein is CAWTGTGDYGYTF. In nucleotides, the CDR3 is TGTGCCTGGACCGGGACAGGCGACTATGGCTACACCTTC.

The chain combines TRBV11-3 with TRBJ2-1; 12 nucleotides line up with TRBD1. J gave up 12 bases and V 5 bases, and 14 bases lay outside the gene matches. The CDR3 length is 16 residues. Germline CDR1 reads SGHNT; CDR2 reads YENEEA. The CDR3 region is CASSRFEGQGAVGQFF. CDR3 in DNA: TGTGCCAGCAGCCGGTTCGAGGGACAGGGGGCGGTGGGGCAGTTCTTC.

This chain joins TRBV2 and TRBJ2-3, with TRBD2 identical over 11 bases. Germline lookup yields CDR1 SNHLY and CDR2 FYNNEI. V lost 1 base to trimming and J lost 2 bases; unmatched junction nucleotides: 11. The CDR3 has 19 amino acids. This chain's CDR3 is CASSEGPPLAGVNTDTQYF. For the CDR3, the DNA is TGTGCCAGCAGTGAAGGGCCTCCACTAGCGGGGGTGAACACAGATACGCAGTATTTT.

This clone has only a few counts. The chain uses TRBV4-3 and TRBJ2-7; TRBD1 matches at 11 bases. CDR1 is LGHNA, CDR2 YSLEER, per germline. The V and J ends lost 1 base and 6 bases, in that order; junction bases with no gene match: 2. The CDR3 loop spans 14 amino acids. CDR3 sequence reads: CASSQGTGGSEQYF. The CDR3 DNA follows: TGCGCCAGCAGCCAAGGGACAGGGGGCTCCGAGCAGTACTTC.

J is TRBJ1-4 and V is TRBV28, with a possible D match to TRBD1 (6 bases). The ends were cut back, 6 bases at V and 0 bases at J, with 14 bases in the middle. The CDR3 has 16 amino acids. CDR1 is MDHEN and CDR2 is SYDVKM in the germline V gene. The chain's CDR3 is CASSEFGQTTNEKLFF. CDR3 DNA: TGTGCCAGCAGCGAATTCGGACAGACAACTAATGAAAAACTGTTTTTT. Full variable domain (missing parts from reference TRBV28 and TRBJ1-4): DVKVTQSSRYLVKRTGEKVFLECVQDMDHENMFWYRQDPGLGLRLIYFSYDVKMKEKGDIPEGYSVSREKKERFSLILESASTNQTSMYLCASSEFGQTTNEKLFFGSGTQLSVL.

CDR3 bases: TGTGCCAGCAGCTTGGGGGGGCCCACTGAAGCTTTCTTT. It translates to CASSLGGPTEAFF. The gene calls are TRBV5-6 and TRBJ1-1, with D maybe TRBD1 (6 bases). Germline CDR1 is SGHDT and CDR2 is YYEEEE. The CDR3 runs to 13 residues. V lost 0 bases to trimming and J lost 4 bases, with 7 bases between them.

J is TRBJ1-1 and V is TRBV7-8; perhaps TRBD1 as D (6 bases). The CDR3 consists of 15 residues. Germline V lookup: CDR1 SGHVS, CDR2 FQNEAQ. The germline V and J ends were trimmed by 2 bases and 3 bases, with 13 bases remaining between them. The CDR3 DNA reads as TGTGCCAGCAGCTTATGGGCGGGGGCAGACACTGAAGCTTTCTTT. Translated, it gives CASSLWAGADTEAFF. The variable domain in full, with the rest retrieved from reference TRBV7-8 and TRBJ1-1, is GAGVSQSPRYKVAKRGQDVALRCDPISGHVSLFWYQQALGQGPEFLTYFQNEAQLDKSGLPSDRFFAERPEGSVSTLKIQRTQQEDSAVYLCASSLWAGADTEAFFGQGTRLTVV.

The rearrangement links TRBV27 to TRBJ1-2; 8 bases align to TRBD1. The CDR3 runs to 15 residues. The ends lost 7 bases at V and 6 bases at J; junction bases unmatched: 13. In germline, CDR1 is MNHEY, CDR2 SMNVEV (reference sequence). CDR3 amino acids: CASTAWDRPADGYTF. The CDR3 coding sequence is TGTGCCAGCACAGCATGGGACAGGCCGGCGGATGGCTACACCTTC.

The CDR3 DNA is TGTGCCAGCAGTTTCGGTAGCTCCTATAATTCACCCCTCCACTTT. Translating gives CASSFGSSYNSPLHF. This rearrangement joins TRBV27 to TRBJ1-6; D ambiguous. In germline, CDR1 is MNHEY, CDR2 SMNVEV (reference sequence). This CDR3 is 15 amino acids long. The V end lost 3 bases, the J end lost 0 bases, and 6 bases lay between the germline ends.

The V and J genes are TRBV7-3 and TRBJ2-2; 9 bases fit TRBD2. V shed 1 base, J shed 1 base, and the junction held 7 bases outside the gene matches. Germline V gene lookup returns CDR1 SGHTA and CDR2 FQGTGA. The CDR3 loop spans 18 amino acids. The CDR3, as DNA: TGTGCCAGCAGCTTAAGTTACCGGACTAGCGAGAACACCGGGGAGCTGTTTTTT. Its translation is CASSLSYRTSENTGELFF.

V and J are TRBV9 and TRBJ2-7; tentative D call: TRBD2 (6 bases). Looked up from germline, CDR1 is SGDLS and CDR2 is YYNGEE. Trimming shortened V by 5 bases and J by 3 bases, and 15 bases separated the two germline ends. The CDR3 is 14 amino acids. The CDR3 reads CASRNGTLFYEQYF. CDR3 nucleotide sequence: TGTGCCAGCAGAAACGGGACTCTCTTCTACGAGCAGTACTTC.

The chain uses TRBV5-6 and TRBJ2-3; 11 nucleotides agree with TRBD2. This CDR3 comprises 15 residues. Germline V gene lookup returns CDR1 SGHDT and CDR2 YYEEEE. J gave up 8 bases and V 5 bases, and 10 bases lay outside the gene matches. The CDR3 sequence: CASRQTSGGVGTQYF. Here the CDR3 DNA reads TGTGCCAGCAGGCAAACTAGCGGGGGAGTAGGTACGCAGTATTTT.

A single count supports this clone. The rearrangement joins TRBV4-2 to TRBJ2-5, with 9 bases aligning to TRBD2. Germline CDR1 reads LGHNA; CDR2 reads YNFKEQ. The CDR3 runs 15 residues. Trimming at V came to 0 bases and at J to 5 bases, leaving 4 bases not matched to a gene. The DNA for the CDR3 is TGTGCCAGCAGCCAAGAAGGAGCGGGGGGCGAGACCCAGTACTTC. Translation: CASSQEGAGGETQYF.

The chain uses TRBV20-1 and TRBJ1-1, with D unresolved. Germline assignment: CDR1 DFQATT and CDR2 SNEGSKA (reference sequence). CDR3 length: 11 residues. Trimming left V 8 bases short and J 3 bases short, with 10 bases between. CDR3 sequence: CSWEKDTEAFF. The CDR3 DNA reads as TGCAGTTGGGAGAAGGACACTGAAGCTTTCTTT.

The chain couples TRBV11-2 to TRBJ1-4; no definite D call. CDR3 length equals 14 residues. With 7 bases removed from V and 7 bases from J, the gap between germline ends came to 16 bases. Germline V CDR1 and CDR2: SGHAT, FQNNGV. The CDR3 nucleotides read TGTGCCAGCAACTACGGGGAAGTTTCTGAAAAACTGTTTTTT. It translates to CASNYGEVSEKLFF.